This T cell receptor beta chain was retrieved from a study of blood T cell repertoires in acute mononucleosis (dated by TCRdb to 2018 to 2021). About the full investigation: To capture the primary response, acute-phase samples were obtained within 2 weeks of when symptoms began. A mean blood EBV load of approximately 3.8 log10 genome copies per million B cells was observed during acute infection, and a mean blood EBV load of 2.6 was observed at convalescence. In acute infection, YVL-BR-specific cells made up a mean of about 2.1% of blood CD8 T cells and GLC-BM-specific cells made up a mean of around 1.1%.

This specimen's time point label, per the study, means: acute infectious mononucleosis, at clinical presentation within 2 weeks of symptom onset (visit 1). The study tracked CD8 T cell responses to two immunodominant EBV epitopes, BRLF1 109 (YVL-BR) and BMLF1 280 (GLC-BM), over primary infection. A positive serum heterophile antibody test and EBV viral capsid antigen-specific IgM indicated primary EBV infection. Magnetic positive selection (MACS) was first used to enrich total CD8 T cells from PBMCs. A FACSAria III was used to sort live CD3+ CD8+ tetramer+ cells to over 90% purity. A PE-conjugated tetramer loaded with the BRLF1 109-117 peptide was used for cell sorting. After tetramer sorting, TCR repertoires of EBV epitope-specific CD8 T cells were deep-sequenced directly ex vivo at acute infection and at convalescence. The donors were three individuals between about 18 and 30 years old who had clinical acute infectious mononucleosis along with laboratory evidence of primary EBV infection. Heparinized peripheral blood was collected when donors presented clinically with mononucleosis symptoms and again about 6 months afterward. Ficoll-Paque density gradient centrifugation was used to isolate PBMCs.

With regard to this clone: Base qualities are not at hand, and no much larger clone is one base apart.

Study-wide conclusions, independent of this receptor: Only about 9.7% of unique acute clonotypes persisted into convalescence, yet these made up most of the response; new diverse de novo clonotypes seemingly replaced the rest. With only a few donors in the cohort, group averages were based on very few individuals. For BRLF1 (YVL-BR), TCRalpha CDR3 motifs played a dominant role and TCRbeta a minimal role in TCR repertoire selection. Low acute-to-convalescent clonotype overlap might partly reflect sampling error, because only a fraction of each donor's blood was analyzed.

For TCR profiling, total RNA from at least 9,500 sorted tetramer+ CD8 T cells was reverse transcribed into cDNA. CDR3 regions were amplified by PCR with primers annealing to V and J regions, adding unique molecular identifiers to track templates. The immunoSEQ platform, including its sequencing and error-correction standards, was used to profile TCRalpha and TCRbeta chains. The authors' analysis ran thus. Clonal copy numbers were corrected for sequencing and PCR errors, and CDR3s were defined according to IMGT conventions. Analysis was restricted to productive rearrangements and performed with immunoSEQ Analyzer versions 2.0 and 3.0, while gene-pairing frequencies underwent further processing in Microsoft Excel. Circos plots were used to visualize V-J pairings, and MEME plus a custom motifSearch program were used to find CDR3 motifs. The OLGA algorithm was used to calculate the probability of generation of TCR sequences. Clonotypes found at both visits were termed persistent, clonotypes found only in the acute phase were termed nonpersistent, and clonotypes found only at convalescence were termed de novo. Any amino acid clonotype used by more than one donor was defined as a public TCR. What TCRdb holds here is the immuneACCESS table cut down to in-frame rearrangements. Part of the clones is not present; checked against another copy, under half of the missing clones reflect an unresolved V gene, and the others are unexplained. V and J calls and clone size are as listed in that table; D and trimming were resolved from the DNA. Counted in this sample were some 2,200 clones; roughly 32% of them appeared once. The ten largest account for less than 55% of the sample.

The sequence derives from a woman younger than 30 with infectious mononucleosis caused by EBV. The sequenced sample was EBV YVL epitope tetramer+ CD8+ T cells sorted from PBMCs, obtained during acute infectious mononucleosis. The cell subset or site tag for this specimen amounts to: CD8 T cells binding a tetramer with EBV BRLF1 109-117 peptide (YVL-BR).

The nucleotides read TGTGCCAGCCGACTCATACTAGCGGGGGCAGATACGCAGTATTTT. It is translated as CASRLILAGADTQYF. Recombination linked TRBV6-9 to TRBJ2-3, with TRBD2 matching 11 junction bases. The CDR3 holds 15 amino acids from the cysteine to the phenylalanine. Only CDR3 DNA remains: 45 bases, in frame from the first base. Taken from the germline V gene, the CDR1 and CDR2 loops are MNHGY and SVAAGI. For this chain, trimming is 8 bases at the V end and 4 bases at the J end, and the number of junction bases without a gene match is 8.